The 12 T cell receptor beta chains below all came from one sample that was sequenced in a study of cytomegalovirus exposure and HLA in healthy donors. Researchers ran the PCR with 60 Vbeta and 13 Jbeta primers. Only in-frame clones appear in the TCRdb table, and some are missing; sequencing was by immunoSEQ multiplex PCR. Of 55,000 to 65,000 clones listed, less than 85% are singletons. What was sequenced was PBMCs. Receptors were obtained from a man aged 25-40 years in good health and CMV-seropositive.

The chain combines TRBV7-2 with TRBJ1-1, with 8 bases that match TRBD1. Germline V CDR1 and CDR2: SGHTA, FQGNSA. The CDR3 is 15 residues long. The V segment lost 5 bases and the J segment 6 bases; nucleotides outside the gene matches: 11. The CDR3 region is CASSRAPGQGSEAFF. CDR3 nucleotide sequence: TGTGCCAGCAGCCGCGCTCCCGGACAGGGCTCTGAAGCTTTCTTT.

This clone came up a few times. The V and J genes are TRBV19 and TRBJ2-7, with 8 bases fitting TRBD1. The CDR3 is 14 residues long. V was clipped by 6 bases and J by 4 bases; unmatched bases: 8. CDR1 is LNHDA and CDR2 is SQIVND in the germline V gene (reference sequence). CDR3 sequence: CASSRTGYGYEQYF. The DNA of the CDR3 is TGTGCCAGTAGCAGGACAGGGTATGGGTACGAGCAGTACTTC.

In DNA, the CDR3 is TGTGCCTGGAGTGTAGAAAGGGGAACTGAAGCTTTCTTT. Translation: CAWSVERGTEAFF. The J gene is TRBJ1-1, the V gene TRBV30, with a possible D match to TRBD1 (5 bases). V lost 0 bases to trimming and J lost 5 bases, with 10 bases between them. The V gene's germline CDR1 is GTSNPN and CDR2 SVGIG (reference sequence). The CDR3 runs 13 residues.

The chain couples TRBV5-1 to TRBJ2-1; 11 nucleotides agree with TRBD2. This CDR3 contains 16 residues. V lost 0 bases to trimming and J lost 6 bases; unmatched junction nucleotides: 5. Germline lookup yields CDR1 SGHRS and CDR2 YFSETQ. The CDR3 reads CASSLGLAGPPNEQFF. The CDR3 bases are TGCGCCAGCAGCTTGGGACTAGCGGGACCCCCCAATGAGCAGTTCTTC.

The chain carries TRBV19 and TRBJ2-7; D uncertain. V lost 5 bases to trimming and J lost 3 bases, with 5 bases between them. CDR3 length equals 11 residues. CDR1 LNHDA and CDR2 SQIVND come from the germline V gene (reference sequence). The CDR3 DNA reads as TGTGCCAGTAGTGGCCACTACGAGCAGTACTTC. This codes for CASSGHYEQYF.

The genes are TRBV18 and TRBJ1-6; the D gene is possibly TRBD1 (6 bases). V was clipped by 2 bases and J by 2 bases, with 10 bases between them. In germline, CDR1 is KGHSH, CDR2 LQKENI. The CDR3 length is 16 residues. The CDR3 nucleotides read TGTGCCAGCTCACCAGAGGGGGTCGCCTATAATTCACCCCTCCACTTT. This translates into CASSPEGVAYNSPLHF.

This chain connects TRBV15 to TRBJ2-4; D unclear. CDR1 and CDR2 from the germline V gene are LNHNV and YYDKDF (reference sequence). V was shortened by 8 bases and J by 0 bases, with 5 bases between the two germline ends. The CDR3 has 12 residues. The DNA of the CDR3 is TGTGCCACCGAGGCAGCCAAAAACATTCAGTACTTC. Amino acids: CATEAAKNIQYF.

This clone came up a few times. V gene TRBV4-1 combines with J gene TRBJ2-7, with D possibly TRBD1 on 6 matching bases. Trimming removed 3 bases at V and 1 base at J, with 7 bases between. Germline V lookup: CDR1 MGHRA, CDR2 YSYEKL. The CDR3 spans 13 residues. CDR3 protein: CASSHTGSYEQYF. Here the CDR3 DNA reads TGCGCCAGCAGCCATACAGGGTCCTACGAGCAGTACTTC.

The V and J genes are TRBV27 and TRBJ1-2, with 9 nucleotides matching TRBD1. V was clipped by 5 bases and J by 8 bases; unmatched bases: 3. The CDR3 length is 12 residues. The V gene's germline CDR1 is MNHEY and CDR2 SMNVEV (reference sequence). The CDR3 bases are TGTGCCAGCAGTCCGGACAGGGGAGGCTACACCTTC. Translating it yields CASSPDRGGYTF.

This sequence joins TRBV18 and TRBJ1-4; tentatively, D is TRBD1 (5 bases). The CDR3 has 14 amino acids. V lost 6 bases to trimming and J lost 1 base, with 9 bases between them. Looked up from germline, CDR1 is KGHSH and CDR2 is LQKENI. This CDR3 is CASSQQGTNEKLFF. Here the CDR3 DNA reads TGTGCCAGCTCCCAGCAGGGAACTAATGAAAAACTGTTTTTT.

J is TRBJ1-4 and V is TRBV5-1, with unresolved D. Trimming pared 7 bases from V and 7 bases from J, leaving 20 bases between. This CDR3 region has 15 residues. Per the germline V gene, CDR1 is SGHRS and CDR2 is YFSETQ. CDR3 sequence (DNA): TGCGCCAGCGGGGATCCCAGACCCGGGAGTGAAAAACTGTTTTTT. It codes for CASGDPRPGSEKLFF.

The J gene is TRBJ2-3, the V gene TRBV30, with 10 positions matching TRBD2. The length of the CDR3 is 15 residues. Germline lookup yields CDR1 GTSNPN and CDR2 SVGIG (reference sequence). J lost 1 base, V lost 4 bases, and 5 bases had no gene match. This chain's CDR3 is CAWIWGTSGTDTQYF. CDR3 in DNA: TGTGCCTGGATCTGGGGGACTAGCGGCACAGATACGCAGTATTTT.